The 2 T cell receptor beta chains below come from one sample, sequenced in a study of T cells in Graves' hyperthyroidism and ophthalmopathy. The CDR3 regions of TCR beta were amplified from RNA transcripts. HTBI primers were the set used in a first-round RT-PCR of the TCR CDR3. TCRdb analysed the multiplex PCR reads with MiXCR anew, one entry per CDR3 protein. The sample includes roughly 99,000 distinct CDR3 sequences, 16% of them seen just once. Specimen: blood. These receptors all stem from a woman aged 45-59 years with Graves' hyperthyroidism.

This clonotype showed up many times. In nucleotides, the CDR3 is TGTGCCAGCAGTTTAGCCAGTTGGGGCAATCAGCCCCAGCATTTT. Its translation: CASSLASWGNQPQHF. The chain uses TRBV28 and TRBJ1-5; no firm D call. The CDR3 length is 15 residues. The V and J ends lost 2 bases and 2 bases respectively, with 10 bases between them. CDR1 MDHEN and CDR2 SYDVKM come from the germline V gene.

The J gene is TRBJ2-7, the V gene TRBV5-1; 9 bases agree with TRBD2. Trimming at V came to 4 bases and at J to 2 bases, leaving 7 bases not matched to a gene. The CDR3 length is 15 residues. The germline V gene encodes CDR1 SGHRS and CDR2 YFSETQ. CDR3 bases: TGCGCCAGCAGCCCCGAGACTAGCGGAACCTACGAGCAGTACTTC. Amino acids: CASSPETSGTYEQYF.